This T cell receptor (beta chain) appears in the sequencing data of a study of blood T cell repertoires in COVID-19. Across the whole study: The study drew acute and convalescent COVID-19 samples from the United States, Italy and Spain. Sources were T cells, B-cell-depleted T cells, or PBMCs; the material itself was cDNA or gDNA.

This table comes from immunoSEQ multiplex PCR, and its TCRdb copy is limited to in-frame clones, with some not included. The sample comprises about 160,000 clones, 76% of which are singletons, and 3.7% rests with the top ten. The receptor was isolated from a woman at least 80 years old with acute or convalescent COVID-19. Source material: peripheral blood.

CDR3 sequence (DNA): TGTGCCACCAGCACAGGGGGTGCGAACACCGGGGAGCTGTTTTTT. It is translated as CATSTGGANTGELFF. V gene TRBV24-1 combines with J gene TRBJ2-2; TRBD1 agrees at 8 bases. V lost 7 bases, J lost 0 bases, and 3 bases stayed unmatched. The CDR3 is 15 residues long. The germline V gene encodes CDR1 KGHDR and CDR2 SFDVKD.